The source of this T cell receptor beta chain is a study of blood T cell repertoires in COVID-19. Per the original methods: Nucleated cell number was recorded as an estimate derived from reference gene primer amplification. TCRdb's table, derived via immunoSEQ multiplex PCR, lists solely in-frame clones and lacks some. The D gene and trimming were derived from the DNA, and the V and J assignments and clone size from that table. The sample lists about 300,000 clones; 89% were seen once. This clone was observed a single time. Participants were aged about 18 to 95 years, lived in about 26 US areas, and enrolled virtually. Categorization into cohorts depended on clinical history that participants reported. This TCR derives from a man aged 55-75 years who had recovered from COVID-19. Sequencing input: PBMCs or T cells enriched from blood (not recorded which).

CDR3 in DNA: TGTGCCAGCCGCGGGACGTCCTACGAGCAGTACTTC. It specifies CASRGTSYEQYF. The chain recombines TRBV13 with TRBJ2-7, with D possibly TRBD2 on 6 matching bases. The CDR3 loop spans 12 amino acids. Germline-derived CDR1 and CDR2 are PRHDT and FYEKMQ (reference sequence). V lost 8 bases, J lost 1 base, and 9 bases lay in between. Full variable domain (outside the CDR3, taken from reference TRBV13 and TRBJ2-7): AAGVIQSPRHLIKEKRETATLKCYPIPRHDTVYWYQQGPGQDPQFLISFYEKMQSDKGSIPDRFSAQQFSDYHSELNMSSLELGDSALYFCASRGTSYEQYFGPGTRLTVT.